This T cell receptor (beta chain) was observed in a study of T cells in Graves' hyperthyroidism and ophthalmopathy. Across the whole study: Staff took peripheral blood when the initial diagnosis was made, before any treatment began. Whole-study findings and limits: Blood held most thyroid clonotypes expanded above 0.001 frequency.

This clonotype occurred a few times. No antigen is known for it. TCR beta CDR3 sequences were amplified from RNA transcripts. Initially, a first-round RT-PCR of the TCR CDR3 employed the HTBI primer set. TCRdb itself ran the multiplex PCR reads through MiXCR, one entry per CDR3 protein. The sample records hundreds of thousands of distinct CDR3 sequences, roughly 40% being singletons. Graves' hyperthyroidism without ophthalmopathy progression within 18 months was termed stable. This CDR3 has 14 amino acids. The germline gives CDR1 DFQATT, CDR2 SNEGSKA (reference sequence). Trimming removed 6 bases from V and 7 bases from J, with 18 bases in between.

Sequencing was done on a sample of blood. This TCR came from a man between 18 and 35 years old with Graves' hyperthyroidism. This chain joins TRBV20-1 and TRBJ1-4; D is possibly TRBD1 (6 bases). Written as DNA, the CDR3 is TGCAGTGCCCCGAGGGGTAGGGGGAGTGAAAAACTGTTTTTT. It yields the protein CSAPRGRGSEKLFF.